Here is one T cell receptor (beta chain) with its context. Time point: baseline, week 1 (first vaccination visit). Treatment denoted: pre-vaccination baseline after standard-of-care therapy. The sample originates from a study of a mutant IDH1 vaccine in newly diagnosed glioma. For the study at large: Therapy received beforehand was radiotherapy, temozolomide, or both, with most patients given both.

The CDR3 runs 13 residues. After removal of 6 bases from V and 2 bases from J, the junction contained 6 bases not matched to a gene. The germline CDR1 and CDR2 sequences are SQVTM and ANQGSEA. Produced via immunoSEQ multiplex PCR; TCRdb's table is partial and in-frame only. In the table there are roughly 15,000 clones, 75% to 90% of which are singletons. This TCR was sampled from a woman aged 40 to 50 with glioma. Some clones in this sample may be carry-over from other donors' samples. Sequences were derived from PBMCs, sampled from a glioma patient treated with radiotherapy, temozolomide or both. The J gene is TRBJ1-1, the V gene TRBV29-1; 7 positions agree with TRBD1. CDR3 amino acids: CSVGYRGNTEAFF. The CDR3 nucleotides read TGCAGCGTGGGCTACAGGGGCAACACTGAAGCTTTCTTT.